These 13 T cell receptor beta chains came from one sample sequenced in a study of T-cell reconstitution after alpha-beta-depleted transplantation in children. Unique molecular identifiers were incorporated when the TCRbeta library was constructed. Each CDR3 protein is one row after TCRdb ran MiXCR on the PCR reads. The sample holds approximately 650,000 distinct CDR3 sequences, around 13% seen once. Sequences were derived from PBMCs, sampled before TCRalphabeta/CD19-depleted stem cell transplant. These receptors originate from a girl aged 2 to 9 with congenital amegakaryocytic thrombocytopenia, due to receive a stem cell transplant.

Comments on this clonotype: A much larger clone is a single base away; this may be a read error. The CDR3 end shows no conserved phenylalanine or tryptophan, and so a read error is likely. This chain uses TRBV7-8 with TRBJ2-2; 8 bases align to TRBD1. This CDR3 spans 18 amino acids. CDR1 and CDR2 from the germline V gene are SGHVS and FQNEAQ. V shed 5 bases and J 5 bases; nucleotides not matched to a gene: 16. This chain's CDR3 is CASSRQNHGQGETGELFL. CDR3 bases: TGTGCCAGCAGCCGTCAAAACCACGGACAGGGAGAAACCGGGGAGCTGTTTTTG.

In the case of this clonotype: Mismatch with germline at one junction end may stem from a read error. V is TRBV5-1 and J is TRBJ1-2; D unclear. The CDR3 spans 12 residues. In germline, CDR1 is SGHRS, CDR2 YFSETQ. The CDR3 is CASSLTSGGDTF. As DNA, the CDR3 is TGCGCCAGCAGCTTGACATCTGGTGGCGACACCTTC.

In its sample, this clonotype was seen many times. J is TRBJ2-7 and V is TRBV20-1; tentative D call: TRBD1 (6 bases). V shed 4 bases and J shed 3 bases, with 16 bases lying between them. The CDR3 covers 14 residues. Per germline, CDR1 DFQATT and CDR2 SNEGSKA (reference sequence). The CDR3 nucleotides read TGCAGTGCTAACACAGGGTTAGGCGGCTACGAGCAGTACTTC. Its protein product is CSANTGLGGYEQYF.

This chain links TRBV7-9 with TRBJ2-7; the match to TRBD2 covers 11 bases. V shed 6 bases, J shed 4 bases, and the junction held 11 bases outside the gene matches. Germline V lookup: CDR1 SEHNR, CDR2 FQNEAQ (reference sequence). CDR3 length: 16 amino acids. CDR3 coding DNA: TGTGCCAGCAGGACGGAACTAGCGGGAGTCTTATACGAGCAGTACTTC. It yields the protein CASRTELAGVLYEQYF.

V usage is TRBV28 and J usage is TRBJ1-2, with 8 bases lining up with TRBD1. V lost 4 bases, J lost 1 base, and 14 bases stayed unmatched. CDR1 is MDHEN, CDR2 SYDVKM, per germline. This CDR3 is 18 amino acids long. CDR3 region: CASSSGRTGNPGNYGYTF. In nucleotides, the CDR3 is TGTGCCAGCAGTTCCGGACGGACAGGGAATCCCGGTAACTATGGCTACACCTTC.

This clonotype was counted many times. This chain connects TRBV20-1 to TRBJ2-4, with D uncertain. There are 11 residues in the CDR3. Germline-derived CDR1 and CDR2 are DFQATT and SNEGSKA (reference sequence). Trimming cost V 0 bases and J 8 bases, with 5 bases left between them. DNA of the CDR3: TGCAGTGCTAGAGAAACTGACATTCAGTACTTC. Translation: CSARETDIQYF.

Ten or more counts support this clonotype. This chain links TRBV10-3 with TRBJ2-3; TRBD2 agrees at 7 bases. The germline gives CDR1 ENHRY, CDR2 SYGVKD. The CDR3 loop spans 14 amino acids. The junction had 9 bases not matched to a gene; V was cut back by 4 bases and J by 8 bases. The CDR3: CAISGRTSDSTQYF. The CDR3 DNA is TGTGCCATCAGTGGGCGGACTAGTGATTCTACGCAGTATTTT.

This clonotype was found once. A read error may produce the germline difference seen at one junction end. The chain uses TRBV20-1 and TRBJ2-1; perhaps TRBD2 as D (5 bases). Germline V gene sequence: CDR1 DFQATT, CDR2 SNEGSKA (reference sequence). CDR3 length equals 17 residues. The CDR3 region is CCAPAQRTFRSGNEQFF. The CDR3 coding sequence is TGCTGTGCCCCCGCTCAAAGGACCTTTCGGTCGGGGAATGAGCAGTTCTTC.

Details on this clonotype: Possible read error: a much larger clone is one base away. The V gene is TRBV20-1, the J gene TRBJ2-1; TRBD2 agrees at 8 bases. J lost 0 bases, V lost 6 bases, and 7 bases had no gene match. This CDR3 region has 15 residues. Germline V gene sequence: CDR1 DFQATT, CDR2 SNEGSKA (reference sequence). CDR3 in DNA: TGCAGTGCAAAACTAGCGGCGACCTCCTACAATGAGCAGTTCTTC. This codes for CSAKLAATSYNEQFF.

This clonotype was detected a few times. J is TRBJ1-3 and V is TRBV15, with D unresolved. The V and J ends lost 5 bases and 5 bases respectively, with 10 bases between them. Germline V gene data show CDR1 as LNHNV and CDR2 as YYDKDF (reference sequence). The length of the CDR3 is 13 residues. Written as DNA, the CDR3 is TGTGCCACCAGCGGAGGTAGCCGAAACACCATATATTTT. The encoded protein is CATSGGSRNTIYF.

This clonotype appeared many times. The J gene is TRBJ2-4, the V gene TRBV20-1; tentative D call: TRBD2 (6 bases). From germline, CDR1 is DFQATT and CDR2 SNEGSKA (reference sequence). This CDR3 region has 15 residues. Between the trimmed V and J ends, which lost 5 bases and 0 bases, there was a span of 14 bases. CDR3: CSAGPRGLAKNIQYF. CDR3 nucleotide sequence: TGCAGTGCTGGACCCCGGGGGTTAGCCAAAAACATTCAGTACTTC.

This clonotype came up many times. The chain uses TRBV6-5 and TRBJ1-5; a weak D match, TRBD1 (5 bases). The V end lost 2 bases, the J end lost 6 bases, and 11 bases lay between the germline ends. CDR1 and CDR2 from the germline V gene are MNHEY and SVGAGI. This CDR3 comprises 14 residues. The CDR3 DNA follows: TGTGCCAGCAGTTACAGCCAGGGTACTCAGCCCCAGCATTTT. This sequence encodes CASSYSQGTQPQHF.

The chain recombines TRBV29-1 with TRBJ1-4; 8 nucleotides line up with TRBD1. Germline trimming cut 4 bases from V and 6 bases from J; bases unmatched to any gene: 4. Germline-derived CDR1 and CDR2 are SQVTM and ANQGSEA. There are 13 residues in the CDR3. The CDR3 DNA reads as TGCAGCGTTGGACAGGGGTATGATGAAAAACTGTTTTTT. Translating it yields CSVGQGYDEKLFF.